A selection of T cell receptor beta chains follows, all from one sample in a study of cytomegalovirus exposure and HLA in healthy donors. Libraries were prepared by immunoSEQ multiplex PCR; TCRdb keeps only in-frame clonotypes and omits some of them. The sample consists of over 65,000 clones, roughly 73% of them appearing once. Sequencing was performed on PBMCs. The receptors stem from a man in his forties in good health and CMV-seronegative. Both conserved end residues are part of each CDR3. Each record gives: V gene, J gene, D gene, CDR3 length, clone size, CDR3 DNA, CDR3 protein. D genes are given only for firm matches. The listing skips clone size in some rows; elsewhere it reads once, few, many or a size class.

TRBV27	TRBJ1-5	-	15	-	TGTGCCAGCAGTTTTTCGCAGGTGGACAATCAGCCCCAGCATTTT	CASSFSQVDNQPQHF
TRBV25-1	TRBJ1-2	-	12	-	TGTGCCAGCAGTGAAGGACAGATCCCCTACACCTTC	CASSEGQIPYTF
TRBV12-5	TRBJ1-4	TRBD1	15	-	TGTGCTAGTGTCAAATCGACAGGGGCTAATGAAAAACTGTTTTTT	CASVKSTGANEKLFF
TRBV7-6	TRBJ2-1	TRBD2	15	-	TGTGCCAGCAGCTCCCGGACTAGTGCCTACAATGAGCAGTTCTTC	CASSSRTSAYNEQFF
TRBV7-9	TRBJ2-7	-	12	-	TGTTCCAGCAGCTTAGAAACTTACGAGCAGTACTTC	CSSSLETYEQYF
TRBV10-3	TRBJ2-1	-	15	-	TGTGCCACCCCGAACCCGGGAGTAAATCGGAATGAGCAGTTCTTC	CATPNPGVNRNEQFF
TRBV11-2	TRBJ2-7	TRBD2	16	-	TGTGCCAGCAGCCCGGGGGGACTAGCGGGATCCTACGAGCAGTACTTC	CASSPGGLAGSYEQYF
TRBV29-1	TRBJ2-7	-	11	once	TGCAGCGTTAGCAGGGAGGCCGAGCAGTACTTC	CSVSREAEQYF
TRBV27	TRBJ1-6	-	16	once	TGTGCCAGCAGTCCCCTAGTGGTCTCCTATAATTCACCCCTCCACTTT	CASSPLVVSYNSPLHF
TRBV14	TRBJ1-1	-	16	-	TGTGCCAGCAGCCGGACTGAAGCGGGGAGGAGACCTGAAGCTTTCTTT	CASSRTEAGRRPEAFF
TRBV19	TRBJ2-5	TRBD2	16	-	TGTGCCAGTAGTACACCTAGCGGGGGGAAGCAAGAGACCCAGTACTTC	CASSTPSGGKQETQYF
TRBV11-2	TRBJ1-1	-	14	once	TGTGCCAGCAGCTTAGATCGGGGGGAAATTGGAGCTTTCTTT	CASSLDRGEIGAFF
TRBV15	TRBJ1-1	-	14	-	TGTGCCACCAGCAGAGGGGTAGGGGTGGTGGAAGCTTTCTTT	CATSRGVGVVEAFF